This paragraph reports one TCR beta chain. This clone's antigen is unknown. No quality values exist for individual bases; no much larger clone is one base distant. Healthy HIV-negative adults with no recently reported acute infections or vaccinations were included as donors. All donors were Caucasian adults living in Nashville, Tennessee, USA. CD8 memory samples consisted of magnetically selected CD45RO+ cells combined with CCR7-negative CD45RA+ effector memory (TemRA) cells. Blood was obtained by leukapheresis, after which PBMCs were separated by Ficoll-Histopaque density gradient centrifugation and cryopreserved in liquid nitrogen vapor phase. Analytical flow cytometry was used to check the purity and quantity of every magnetically sorted T cell population. Each sorted fraction had its genomic DNA isolated and then quantified by UV absorbance on a Nanodrop 2000c. The CDR3 contains 14 residues, cysteine and phenylalanine counted. Only the CDR3 region is kept as DNA, spanning 42 bases read in frame from base 1. V is trimmed back by 5 bases and J by 2 bases, and the junction contains 3 bases that no gene match accounts for. As encoded in the germline V gene, CDR1 is MDHEN while CDR2 is SYDVKM.

Using the deep immunoSEQ assay, TCR CDR3 regions were amplified from genomic DNA by multiplex PCR. Extracted genomic DNA from each cell subset was distributed evenly across all wells of several immunoSEQ 96-well plates, and each plate was treated as a replicate. For sorted subsets, around 200 ng genomic DNA, equal to 30,000 to 35,000 T cell genomes, was loaded into each replicate PCR. Purified libraries were measured with a Qubit 3.0 fluorometer, size-checked on a Bioanalyzer 2100, and measured again with the KAPA Library Quantification kit. Each immunoSEQ 96-well plate was sequenced on its own single-read 150-cycle Illumina NextSeq 550 flow cell. On the study's bioinformatics: Because the immunoSEQ output included only junctional sequences and no quality scores, the filtering could not be the same as the filtering used for full-length reads. To assign V/J genes and CDR3, sequences were annotated against IMGT germline references using PyIR, a Python wrapper for IgBLAST v1.9. Reads were removed for weak V/J assignments (E-value above 1e-6), missing CDR3, stop codons, out-of-frame junctions, or ambiguous translated residues. V3J clonotypes were defined by identical inferred V gene, J gene, and CDR3 amino acid sequence. To compute the percentage overlap between repertoires, the number of shared unique clonotypes was divided by the size of the smaller repertoire. RTK rarefaction, the Chao1 estimator, and Recon v2.1 estimates of unobserved clonotypes were used to assess repertoire richness. Generation probabilities for all TCRbeta clonotypes obtained by the gDNA method from several donors were computed using OLGA. Imported from immuneACCESS, the table was reduced by TCRdb to in-frame sequences with V and J called. These copies leave out some clones; in studies compared against another copy, an unresolved V gene accounts for under half, and the cause of the remainder is not known. The V and J calls and clone size were taken over from that table, and D and trimming were inferred from the DNA. The sample table holds about 690,000 clones, of which roughly 88% were seen once. The biggest ten clones account for about 34% of the sample.

The data derive from a study of shared clonotypes between healthy human individuals (dated by TCRdb to 2019 to 2021). The study in broad terms: Two women and a few men aged 18 to 49 years were included in the cohort. Blood TCR repertoires of five healthy adults were deeply sequenced to estimate repertoire size and the extent of clonotype sharing between individuals. For each donor, three plates each were used for CD4 naive and CD4 memory, two plates were used for CD8 naive, and one plate was used for CD8 memory. Different laboratories and diverse techniques were used to prepare libraries and sequence TCR repertoires, to increase sequencing depth and limit assay-specific biases. Leukapheresis yielded between about 0.9 and 9.5 billion PBMCs per donor. The paper's findings and limits, for the study overall: Pairwise subsampling indicated that sequencing depth was expected to affect the degree of clonotype sharing among donors. Even with the large sequencing depth, rarefaction of the sorted-subset datasets indicated that sequencing was incomplete. Compared with non-shared clonotypes, the clonotypes found in all four sorted-subset donors had higher generation probabilities. Larger estimated clonotype richness was generally found for naive subsets than for memory subsets. When a handful of donors were compared, the shared fraction of clonotypes was roughly 4.8% for naive CD4, less than 4% for naive CD8, 2.3% for memory CD4, and under 0.5% for memory CD8. Sampling was restricted to blood, and TCR repertoires in tissues likely differ from the TCR repertoires found in blood. The small number of donors limited the genetic and exposure-history diversity represented.

Sequencing input: memory CD8+ T cells from PBMCs. The cell subset or site label corresponds to: CD45RO+ cells pooled with CCR7-negative TemRA cells. Rearrangement joined TRBV28 to TRBJ2-3, with TRBD1 matching 8 junction bases. This receptor was taken from a man between 18 and 35 years old in good health. Some clones in this sample may be carry-over from other donors' samples. The DNA sequence is TGTGCCAGCAGTCCGACAGGGGTCACAGATACGCAGTATTTT. Its translation reads: CASSPTGVTDTQYF. The reference TRBV28 and TRBJ2-3 proteins fill in what lies around the CDR3, so the full variable domain reads DVKVTQSSRYLVKRTGEKVFLECVQDMDHENMFWYRQDPGLGLRLIYFSYDVKMKEKGDIPEGYSVSREKKERFSLILESASTNQTSMYLCASSPTGVTDTQYFGPGTRLTVL.